This TCR beta chain appears in the sequencing data of a study of CD8+CD57+ T cells in acquired aplastic anemia. Across the study: Yields of DNA that came from sorted CD4+ and CD8+ cells averaged around 3 ug. On average, healthy donors gave 9 million to 11 million reads for CD4+ cells.

This clonotype was counted at least ten times. Antigen specificity is unknown. Study-wide results and limits: The study found no significant CD8+ Simpson's diversity difference between patients and controls. The same twenty-nine CD8+ CDR3 sequences occurred in patients and in controls.

The germline gives CDR1 MNHNS, CDR2 SASEGT. This CDR3 region has 15 residues. J gave up 7 bases and V 1 base, and 0 bases lay outside the gene matches. Genomic DNA provided the template from which TCR beta VDJ and CDR3 profiles were obtained. MiXCR was run by TCRdb on the reads, yielding one entry per CDR3 protein. The data hold some 70,000 distinct CDR3 sequences, with around half observed a single time. The chain has TRBV6-1 and TRBJ2-1; TRBD2 matches 14 bases. The TCR originated in a human donor in good health, serving as a control. The sample comprised sorted CD4+, CD8+, or CD8+CD57+ T cells (not recorded which) from PBMCs. CDR3 bases: TGTGCCAGCAGTGAAGGACTAGCGGGAGGGAATGAGCAGTTCTTC. This sequence encodes CASSEGLAGGNEQFF.